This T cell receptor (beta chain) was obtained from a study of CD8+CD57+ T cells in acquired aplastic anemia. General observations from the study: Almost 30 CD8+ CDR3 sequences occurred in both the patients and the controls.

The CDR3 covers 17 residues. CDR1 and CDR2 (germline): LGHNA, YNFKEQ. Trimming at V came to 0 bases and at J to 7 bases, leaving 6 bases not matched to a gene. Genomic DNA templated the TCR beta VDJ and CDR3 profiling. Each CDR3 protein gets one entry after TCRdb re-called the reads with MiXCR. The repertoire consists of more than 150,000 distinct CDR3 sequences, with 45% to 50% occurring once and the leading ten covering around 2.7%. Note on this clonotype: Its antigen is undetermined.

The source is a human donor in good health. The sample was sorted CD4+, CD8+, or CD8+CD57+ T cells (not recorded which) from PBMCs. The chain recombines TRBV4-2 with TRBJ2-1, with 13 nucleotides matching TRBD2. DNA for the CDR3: TGTGCCAGCAGCCAAGATTTAGAGACTAGCGGGAGGAATGAGCAGTTCTTC. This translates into CASSQDLETSGRNEQFF.